This T cell receptor beta chain was observed in a study of cytomegalovirus exposure and HLA in healthy donors. Details on this clone: Its antigen remains unidentified.

General study results and limits: Later analysis revealed greater clonal expansion in HLA-associated TCR beta chains than in equally common others. A later analysis found most CMV-associated TCR beta chains apparently HLA-restricted.

Researchers ran the PCR with 60 Vbeta and 13 Jbeta primers. Measured with immunoSEQ multiplex PCR; TCRdb has only the in-frame clones, and not every one. Of fewer than 250,000 clones listed, about 79% are singletons. The material sequenced was PBMCs. This clonotype was sampled from a male donor in good health and CMV-seronegative.

The chain's CDR3 is CASSLVAGTGVDQPQHF. The CDR3 DNA reads as TGTGCCAGCAGCTTAGTCGCCGGGACAGGGGTAGATCAGCCCCAGCATTTT. V usage is TRBV11-2 and J usage is TRBJ1-5, with 10 positions matching TRBD1. CDR1 is SGHAT and CDR2 is FQNNGV in the germline V gene. With 1 base clipped from V and 5 bases from J, the junction kept 8 bases outside the gene matches. The CDR3 extends over 17 amino acids. Full variable domain (missing parts from reference TRBV11-2 and TRBJ1-5): EAGVAQSPRYKIIEKRQSVAFWCNPISGHATLYWYQQILGQGPKLLIQFQNNGVVDDSQLPKDRFSAERLKGVDSTLKIQPAKLEDSAVYLCASSLVAGTGVDQPQHFGDGTRLSIL.